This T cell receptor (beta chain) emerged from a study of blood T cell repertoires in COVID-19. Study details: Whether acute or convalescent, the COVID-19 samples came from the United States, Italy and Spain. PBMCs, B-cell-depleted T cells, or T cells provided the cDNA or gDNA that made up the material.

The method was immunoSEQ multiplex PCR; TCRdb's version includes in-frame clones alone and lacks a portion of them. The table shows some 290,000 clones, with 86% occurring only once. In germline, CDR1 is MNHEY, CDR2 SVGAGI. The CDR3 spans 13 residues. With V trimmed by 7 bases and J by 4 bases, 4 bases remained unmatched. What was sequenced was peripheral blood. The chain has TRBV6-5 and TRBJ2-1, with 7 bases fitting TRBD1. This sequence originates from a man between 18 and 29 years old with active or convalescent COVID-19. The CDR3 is CASTADRYNEQFF. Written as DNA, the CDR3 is TGTGCCAGCACCGCGGACAGGTACAATGAGCAGTTCTTC.